These 9 T cell receptor beta chains came from one sample sequenced in a study of T cell repertoires in ileal Crohn's disease (dated by TCRdb to the late 2010s). The library relied on the immunoSEQ multiplex PCR assay. As stored in TCRdb, this immuneACCESS dataset retains in-frame rearrangements with V and J assigned. A fraction of the clones does not appear; measured against another copy, unresolved V genes explain less than half of the discrepancy, and the remainder lacks a known reason. For this sample there are thousands of clones; about 80% appear just once. Clones ranked in the top ten supply 35% to 45% of the sample. Per the publication, the time point label means: inflamed ileum from the surgical specimen. Source material: ileal tissue. Receptor source: an adult with Crohn's disease.

The V gene is TRBV11-2, the J gene TRBJ2-1; TRBD1 agrees at 9 bases. Germline-derived CDR1 and CDR2 are SGHAT and FQNNGV. This CDR3 has 15 amino acids. Unmatched junction bases numbered 5, after V lost 2 bases and J lost 6 bases. In DNA form, the CDR3 reads TGTGCCAGCAGCTTAAGGGACAGGGTACCCAATGAGCAGTTCTTC. This translates into CASSLRDRVPNEQFF. Full variable domain (missing parts from reference TRBV11-2 and TRBJ2-1): EAGVAQSPRYKIIEKRQSVAFWCNPISGHATLYWYQQILGQGPKLLIQFQNNGVVDDSQLPKDRFSAERLKGVDSTLKIQPAKLEDSAVYLCASSLRDRVPNEQFFGPGTRLTVL.

On this clone itself: Other DNA sequences of this sample code for an identical CDR3. The chain links TRBV5-8 to TRBJ1-2; D may be TRBD1 (6 bases). Germline V CDR1 and CDR2: SGHTS, YDEGEE. Trimming shortened V by 4 bases and J by 1 base, and 14 bases separated the two germline ends. CDR3 length: 15 amino acids. The CDR3: CASSLRGAINYGYTF. CDR3 DNA sequence: TGTGCCAGCAGCCTCCGGGGGGCTATTAACTATGGCTACACCTTC.

The V gene is TRBV4-2, the J gene TRBJ1-6, with D unresolved. CDR3 length: 15 residues. The V and J ends lost 0 bases and 4 bases respectively, with 7 bases between them. The germline V gene encodes CDR1 LGHNA and CDR2 YNFKEQ. The CDR3 DNA is TGTGCCAGCAGCCAAGAACAACAGTATAATTCACCCCTCCACTTT. This encodes CASSQEQQYNSPLHF.

The chain carries TRBV27 and TRBJ1-6; TRBD1 matches at 12 bases. Looked up from germline, CDR1 is MNHEY and CDR2 is SMNVEV (reference sequence). V trimming: 5 bases; J trimming: 2 bases; junction bases outside the gene matches: 7. The CDR3 contains 18 residues. CDR3 residues: CASSTTGTGGPYNSPLHF. Here the CDR3 DNA reads TGTGCCAGCAGTACCACCGGGACAGGGGGCCCCTATAATTCACCCCTCCACTTT.

The rearrangement links TRBV6-5 to TRBJ2-5, with 8 bases lining up with TRBD1. Germline assignment: CDR1 MNHEY and CDR2 SVGAGI. V was clipped by 0 bases and J by 4 bases; unmatched bases: 7. The CDR3 runs to 16 residues. The CDR3: CASSYSGQDFGETQYF. The CDR3, as DNA: TGTGCCAGCAGTTACTCGGGACAGGATTTCGGAGAGACCCAGTACTTC.

The chain uses TRBV6-5 and TRBJ2-3; D may match TRBD1 or TRBD2 (6 bases each). This CDR3 comprises 14 residues. With 8 bases removed from V and 1 base from J, the gap between germline ends came to 13 bases. Per the germline V gene, CDR1 is MNHEY and CDR2 is SVGAGI. CDR3 sequence: CASSGGAGTDTQYF. The DNA of the CDR3 is TGTGCCAGCTCCGGGGGCGCGGGCACAGATACGCAGTATTTT.

The CDR3 loop is CASSFGGGAGEQYF. The CDR3 DNA follows: TGTGCCAGCAGTTTTGGAGGGGGCGCGGGGGAGCAGTACTTC. The chain carries TRBV27 and TRBJ2-7; D is possibly TRBD1 (7 bases). CDR1 MNHEY and CDR2 SMNVEV come from the germline V gene (reference sequence). V lost 3 bases to trimming and J lost 7 bases, with 16 bases between them. The CDR3 has 14 amino acids.

The V gene is TRBV11-2, the J gene TRBJ2-3, with a weak D call TRBD2 (5 bases). Germline CDR1 and CDR2: SGHAT and FQNNGV. V was cut by 3 bases and J by 1 base, with 8 bases left in between. The CDR3 sequence is 14 residues long. The CDR3 nucleotides are TGTGCCAGCAGCTTTGGGCGGGGCACAGATACGCAGTATTTT. Translating gives CASSFGRGTDTQYF. The variable domain in full, completed from reference TRBV11-2 and TRBJ2-3, reads EAGVAQSPRYKIIEKRQSVAFWCNPISGHATLYWYQQILGQGPKLLIQFQNNGVVDDSQLPKDRFSAERLKGVDSTLKIQPAKLEDSAVYLCASSFGRGTDTQYFGPGTRLTVL.

The chain carries TRBV28 and TRBJ2-5, with D unresolved. CDR1 is MDHEN and CDR2 is SYDVKM in the germline V gene. V was cut by 2 bases and J by 4 bases, with 17 bases left in between. The CDR3 covers 16 residues. This chain's CDR3 is CASSLLGGTRLETQYF. The CDR3 DNA follows: TGTGCCAGCAGTTTACTGGGCGGTACCAGGTTAGAGACCCAGTACTTC.